One sample yielded the 20 T cell receptor beta chains listed below, sequenced in a study of shared clonotypes between healthy human individuals (dated by TCRdb to the early 2020s). Preparation of the library involved the immunoSEQ multiplex PCR assay. As stored in TCRdb, this immuneACCESS dataset retains in-frame rearrangements with V and J assigned. A fraction of the clones does not appear; measured against another copy, unresolved V genes explain less than half of the discrepancy, and the remainder lacks a known reason. The sample records hundreds of thousands of clones, about 96% of which are singletons. Approximately 0.1% of the sample rests with the top ten. CD8 naive samples were CD45RO-negative cells positively selected for CCR7, giving a CD45RA+CCR7+ population that excluded TemRA cells. Material for sequencing was naive CD8+ T cells sorted from blood. Interpreted using the paper, the cell subset or site label stands for: CD45RA+CCR7+. The receptor set was obtained from a woman aged 25 to 39 in good health.

As to this clone: The sample contains more than one DNA sequence encoding this CDR3. J is TRBJ1-5 and V is TRBV27; no definite D call. Germline CDR1 and CDR2: MNHEY and SMNVEV (reference sequence). The CDR3 covers 16 residues. V gave up 1 base and J gave up 4 bases, with 14 bases separating them. The CDR3 spells CASSLWIRTDNQPQHF. The CDR3 coding sequence is TGTGCCAGCAGTTTATGGATTCGAACAGATAATCAGCCCCAGCATTTT.

This clone was seen a single time. The chain links TRBV10-1 to TRBJ1-1; D is undetermined. The CDR3 is made up of 11 amino acids. The germline gives CDR1 WNHNN, CDR2 SYGVQD (reference sequence). V lost 4 bases, J lost 8 bases, and 8 bases lay in between. CDR3 in amino acids: CASSAGYEAFF. In DNA, the CDR3 is TGCGCCAGCAGTGCAGGATACGAAGCTTTCTTT.

A single count supports this clone. The DNA of the CDR3 is TGTGCTAGTGGTTTGGGGGTTATCGGCGGGGAGCTGTTTTTT. Its translation: CASGLGVIGGELFF. The rearrangement joins TRBV12-5 to TRBJ2-2; D gene ambiguous. In germline, CDR1 is LGHNT, CDR2 FRNRAP. V lost 1 base to trimming and J lost 7 bases, with 10 bases between them. This CDR3 spans 14 amino acids.

J is TRBJ2-7 and V is TRBV27; D could derive from TRBD1 or TRBD2 (6 bases each). Germline CDR1 is MNHEY and CDR2 is SMNVEV (reference sequence). V was clipped by 8 bases and J by 4 bases, with 15 bases between them. This CDR3 spans 13 amino acids. CDR3 DNA: TGTGCCAGCTGGGGAGGCAGGGGTTACGAGCAGTACTTC. It encodes CASWGGRGYEQYF.

V usage is TRBV28 and J usage is TRBJ1-1; D not certain. This CDR3 comprises 13 residues. Between the trimmed V and J ends, which lost 3 bases and 6 bases, there was a span of 11 bases. Germline V lookup: CDR1 MDHEN, CDR2 SYDVKM. The CDR3 region has the DNA TGTGCCAGCAGTTTGAACCCGAAAGCTGAAGCTTTCTTT. Protein: CASSLNPKAEAFF. Complete variable domain (other parts from reference TRBV28 and TRBJ1-1): DVKVTQSSRYLVKRTGEKVFLECVQDMDHENMFWYRQDPGLGLRLIYFSYDVKMKEKGDIPEGYSVSREKKERFSLILESASTNQTSMYLCASSLNPKAEAFFGQGTRLTVV.

This chain links TRBV5-6 with TRBJ2-2; either TRBD1 or TRBD2 may supply D (6 bases each). The CDR3 sequence is 13 residues long. The V and J ends lost 4 bases and 5 bases respectively, with 9 bases between them. The germline CDR1 and CDR2 sequences are SGHDT and YYEEEE. CDR3 loop: CASSGGLTGELFF. In DNA form, the CDR3 reads TGTGCCAGCAGCGGGGGGCTGACCGGGGAGCTGTTTTTT.

In its sample, this clone was seen once. V is TRBV29-1 and J is TRBJ1-4; TRBD1 aligns across 8 bases. The CDR3 loop spans 19 amino acids. From germline, CDR1 is SQVTM and CDR2 ANQGSEA. J lost 5 bases, V lost 2 bases, and 19 bases had no gene match. This CDR3 is CSVEIPPRTGWIGNEKLFF. The CDR3 DNA sequence: TGCAGCGTTGAAATCCCCCCCAGGACAGGGTGGATTGGGAATGAAAAACTGTTTTTT.

The V call is TRBV2, the J call TRBJ1-2; 7 bases fit TRBD1. The junction had 10 bases not matched to a gene; V was cut back by 10 bases and J by 8 bases. The CDR3 is 12 amino acids. Per the germline V gene, CDR1 is SNHLY and CDR2 is FYNNEI. CDR3 sequence reads: CAKTGAPTGYTF. CDR3 nucleotides: TGTGCCAAAACAGGGGCCCCTACCGGCTACACCTTC.

The chain employs TRBV7-2 and TRBJ2-6, with no clear D. The CDR3 loop spans 15 amino acids. CDR1 is SGHTA and CDR2 is FQGNSA in the germline V gene. Trimming pared 5 bases from V and 5 bases from J, leaving 13 bases between. The CDR3 bases are TGTGCCAGCAGCCGACCCACCCAGAGGGCCAACGTCCTGACTTTC. Amino acids: CASSRPTQRANVLTF. Using reference TRBV7-2 and TRBJ2-6 for the parts outside the CDR3, the full variable domain is GAGVSQSPSNKVTEKGKDVELRCDPISGHTALYWYRQSLGQGLEFLIYFQGNSAPDKSGLPSDRFSAERTGGSVSTLTIQRTQQEDSAVYLCASSRPTQRANVLTFGAGSRLTVL.

The CDR3 loop reads CASTHGQGAGEKLFF. Here the CDR3 DNA reads TGTGCCAGCACCCATGGACAGGGGGCAGGTGAAAAACTGTTTTTT. This chain connects TRBV27 to TRBJ1-4, with 11 bases lining up with TRBD1. V dropped 7 bases and J dropped 7; count of bases not matched to a gene: 8. The CDR3 extends over 15 amino acids. CDR1 and CDR2 (germline): MNHEY, SMNVEV (reference sequence).

The CDR3 reads CASSLAGQGNADTQYF. Here the CDR3 DNA reads TGTGCCAGCAGCCTCGCTGGACAGGGGAACGCAGATACGCAGTATTTT. The J gene is TRBJ2-3, the V gene TRBV5-5, with 9 bases identical to TRBD1. Germline values: CDR1 SGHKS, CDR2 YYEKEE (reference sequence). With V trimmed by 4 bases and J by 4 bases, 10 bases remained unmatched. The CDR3 has 16 amino acids.

V usage is TRBV2 and J usage is TRBJ2-2, with TRBD2 matching 8 bases. The V gene's germline CDR1 is SNHLY and CDR2 FYNNEI. This CDR3 is 16 amino acids long. The V segment lost 2 bases and the J segment 5 bases; nucleotides outside the gene matches: 7. CDR3 in DNA: TGTGCCAGCAGTGAATTGGTACTAGCGGCGACCGGGGAGCTGTTTTTT. Its translation: CASSELVLAATGELFF.

This chain connects TRBV4-1 to TRBJ2-4; no definite D call. The CDR3 has 14 residues. V was clipped by 10 bases and J by 0 bases, with 13 bases between them. CDR1 and CDR2 from the germline V gene are MGHRA and YSYEKL. CDR3 in DNA: TGCGCCACACCTAAGTGCGGAGCCAAAAACATTCAGTACTTC. This encodes CATPKCGAKNIQYF.

V is TRBV5-4 and J is TRBJ2-7; D ambiguous. This CDR3 has 13 amino acids. Trimming shortened V by 5 bases and J by 5 bases, and 14 bases separated the two germline ends. CDR1 is SGHNT, CDR2 YYREEE, per germline (reference sequence). Here the CDR3 reads CASSPWQGNEQYF. The CDR3 nucleotides are TGTGCCAGCAGTCCCTGGCAAGGGAACGAGCAGTACTTC.

This clone was recorded only once. The chain employs TRBV28 and TRBJ2-1; 7 bases map to TRBD1. The CDR3 sequence is 13 residues long. Per germline, CDR1 MDHEN and CDR2 SYDVKM. With V trimmed by 5 bases and J by 10 bases, 8 bases remained unmatched. CDR3 coding DNA: TGTGCCAGCAGTCACCGACAGGGAAAGGAGCAGTTCTTC. Its protein is CASSHRQGKEQFF.

The chain recombines TRBV5-6 with TRBJ2-7; D unresolved. Looked up from germline, CDR1 is SGHDT and CDR2 is YYEEEE. V was clipped by 0 bases and J by 6 bases, with 7 bases between them. The CDR3 has 12 amino acids. CDR3 coding DNA: TGTGCCAGCAGCTTGGGCCCGCTCGAGCAGTACTTC. Protein sequence: CASSLGPLEQYF.

This clone showed up just once. The chain combines TRBV7-8 with TRBJ2-5; TRBD2 is a possible D gene (6 bases). The CDR3 has 16 residues. The V gene's germline CDR1 is SGHVS and CDR2 FQNEAQ. V was pared by 1 base and J by 4 bases, with 16 bases between. CDR3 sequence (DNA): TGTGCCAGCAGCTTAGTTCCCGGGGACTCCGGAGAGACCCAGTACTTC. It translates to CASSLVPGDSGETQYF.

The chain employs TRBV5-6 and TRBJ2-1, with 10 positions matching TRBD1. V was pared by 4 bases and J by 8 bases, with 6 bases of the junction left unmatched. Germline CDR1 is SGHDT and CDR2 is YYEEEE. This CDR3 is built from 14 residues. The CDR3 bases are TGTGCCAGCAGCCGGGACAGGGGATGGGATGAGCAGTTCTTC. This translates into CASSRDRGWDEQFF.

The J gene is TRBJ1-1, the V gene TRBV5-5; possibly TRBD1 for D (5 bases). CDR3 length equals 13 residues. CDR1 and CDR2 (germline): SGHKS, YYEKEE (reference sequence). Trimming removed 2 bases from V and 4 bases from J, with 9 bases in between. CDR3 in DNA: TGTGCCAGCAGCTTCAGGGTTCGCACTGAAGCTTTCTTT. Translating gives CASSFRVRTEAFF.

A remark on this clone: Other DNA sequences within the sample encode an identical CDR3. The chain is built from TRBV27 and TRBJ2-7, with D maybe TRBD2 (5 bases). Trimming took off 2 bases at V and 0 bases at J, with 11 bases between the two ends. Germline CDR1 and CDR2: MNHEY and SMNVEV (reference sequence). This CDR3 is 15 amino acids long. CDR3 bases: TGTGCCAGCAGTTTAGGAGGTCTAAGCTCCTACGAGCAGTACTTC. It yields the protein CASSLGGLSSYEQYF.